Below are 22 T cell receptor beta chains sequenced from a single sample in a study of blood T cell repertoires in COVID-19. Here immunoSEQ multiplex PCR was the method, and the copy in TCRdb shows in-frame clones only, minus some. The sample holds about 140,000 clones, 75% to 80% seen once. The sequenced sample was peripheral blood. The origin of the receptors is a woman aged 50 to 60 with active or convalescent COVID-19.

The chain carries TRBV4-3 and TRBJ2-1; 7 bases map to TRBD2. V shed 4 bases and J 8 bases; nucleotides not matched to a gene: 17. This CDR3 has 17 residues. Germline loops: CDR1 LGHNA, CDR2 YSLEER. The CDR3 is CASSRGESGGGVHEQFF. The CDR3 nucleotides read TGCGCCAGCAGCCGGGGTGAATCGGGAGGAGGGGTCCATGAGCAGTTCTTC.

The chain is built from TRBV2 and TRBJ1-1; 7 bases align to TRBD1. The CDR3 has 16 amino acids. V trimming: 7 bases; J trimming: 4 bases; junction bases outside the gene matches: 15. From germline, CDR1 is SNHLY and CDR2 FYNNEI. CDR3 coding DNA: TGTGCCAGCACCCTTAGACAGGGTGATGTGGGCACTGAAGCTTTCTTT. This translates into CASTLRQGDVGTEAFF. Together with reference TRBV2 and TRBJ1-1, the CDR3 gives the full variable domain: EPEVTQTPSHQVTQMGQEVILRCVPISNHLYFYWYRQILGQKVEFLVSFYNNEISEKSEIFDDQFSVERPDGSNFTLKIRSTKLEDSAMYFCASTLRQGDVGTEAFFGQGTRLTVV.

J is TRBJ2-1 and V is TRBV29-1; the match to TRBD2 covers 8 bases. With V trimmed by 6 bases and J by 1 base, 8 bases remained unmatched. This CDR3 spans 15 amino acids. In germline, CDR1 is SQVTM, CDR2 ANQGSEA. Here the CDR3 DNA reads TGCAGCGTCCACCAGCGGGAGAGGTCCTACAATGAGCAGTTCTTC. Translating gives CSVHQRERSYNEQFF.

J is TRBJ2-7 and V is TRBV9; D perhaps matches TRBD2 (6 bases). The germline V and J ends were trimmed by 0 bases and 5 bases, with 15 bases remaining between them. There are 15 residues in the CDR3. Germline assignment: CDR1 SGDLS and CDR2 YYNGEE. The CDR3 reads CASSVGGGIVDEQYF. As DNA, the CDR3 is TGTGCCAGCAGCGTAGGAGGCGGGATCGTTGACGAGCAGTACTTC.

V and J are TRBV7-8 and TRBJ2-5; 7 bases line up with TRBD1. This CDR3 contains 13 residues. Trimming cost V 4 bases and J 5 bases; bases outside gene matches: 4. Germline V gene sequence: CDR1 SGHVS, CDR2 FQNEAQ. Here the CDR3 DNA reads TGTGCCAGCAGCTCAGGGACAGTGGAGACCCAGTACTTC. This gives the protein CASSSGTVETQYF.

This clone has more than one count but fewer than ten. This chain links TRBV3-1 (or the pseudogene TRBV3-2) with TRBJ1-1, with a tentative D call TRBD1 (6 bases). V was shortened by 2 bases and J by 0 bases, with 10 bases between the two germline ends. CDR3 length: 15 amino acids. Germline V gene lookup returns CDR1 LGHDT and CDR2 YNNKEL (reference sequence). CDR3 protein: CASSQPGTLNTEAFF. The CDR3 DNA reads TGTGCCAGCAGCCAACCCGGGACACTGAACACTGAAGCTTTCTTT.

CDR3 bases: TGTGCCAGCAGCCCAGGGATAACTAATGAAAAACTGTTTTTT. Protein sequence: CASSPGITNEKLFF. The V gene is TRBV28, the J gene TRBJ1-4; possible D gene TRBD1, 5 bases. CDR1 and CDR2 from the germline V gene are MDHEN and SYDVKM. Trimming cost V 6 bases and J 1 base, with 9 bases left between them. This CDR3 contains 14 residues.

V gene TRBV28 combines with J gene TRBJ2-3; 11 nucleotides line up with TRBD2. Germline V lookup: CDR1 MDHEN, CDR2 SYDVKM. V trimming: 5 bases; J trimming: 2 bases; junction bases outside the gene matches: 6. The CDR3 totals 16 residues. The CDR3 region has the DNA TGTGCCAGCAGTCGAAAGGGACTAGCGGACACAGATACGCAGTATTTT. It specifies CASSRKGLADTDTQYF.

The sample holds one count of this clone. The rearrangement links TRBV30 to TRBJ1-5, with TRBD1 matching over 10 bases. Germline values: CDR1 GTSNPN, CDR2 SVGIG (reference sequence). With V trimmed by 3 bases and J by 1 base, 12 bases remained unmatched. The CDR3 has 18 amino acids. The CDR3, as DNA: TGTGCCTGGAGCAACCGGGACAGGGGATCAGTGAGCAATCAGCCCCAGCATTTT. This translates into CAWSNRDRGSVSNQPQHF.

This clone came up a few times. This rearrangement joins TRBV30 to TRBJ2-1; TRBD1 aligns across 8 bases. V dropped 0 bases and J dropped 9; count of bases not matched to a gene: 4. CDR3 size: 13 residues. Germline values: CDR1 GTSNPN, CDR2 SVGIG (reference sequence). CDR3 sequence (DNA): TGTGCCTGGAGTGTACAGGGGGGAGGTGAGCAGTTCTTC. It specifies CAWSVQGGGEQFF.

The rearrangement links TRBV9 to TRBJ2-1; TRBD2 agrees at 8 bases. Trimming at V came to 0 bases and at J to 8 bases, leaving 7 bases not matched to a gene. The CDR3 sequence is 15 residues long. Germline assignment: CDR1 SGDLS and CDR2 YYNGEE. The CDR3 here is CASSVVVGGADEQFF. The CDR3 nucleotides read TGTGCCAGCAGCGTAGTGGTCGGGGGGGCCGATGAGCAGTTCTTC.

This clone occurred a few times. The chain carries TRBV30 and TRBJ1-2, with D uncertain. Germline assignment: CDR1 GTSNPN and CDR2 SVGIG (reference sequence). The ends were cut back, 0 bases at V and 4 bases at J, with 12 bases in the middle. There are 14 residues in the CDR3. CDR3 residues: CAWSVQRPGYGYTF. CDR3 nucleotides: TGTGCCTGGAGTGTTCAGAGGCCGGGCTATGGCTACACCTTC.

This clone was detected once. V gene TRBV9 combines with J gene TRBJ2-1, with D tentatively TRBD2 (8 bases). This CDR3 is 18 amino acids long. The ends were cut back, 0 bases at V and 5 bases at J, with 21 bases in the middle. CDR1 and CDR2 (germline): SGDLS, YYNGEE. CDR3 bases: TGTGCCAGCAGCGTAGGTTCGGGAGGGGGCGAATTCAACAATGAGCAGTTCTTC. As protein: CASSVGSGGGEFNNEQFF.

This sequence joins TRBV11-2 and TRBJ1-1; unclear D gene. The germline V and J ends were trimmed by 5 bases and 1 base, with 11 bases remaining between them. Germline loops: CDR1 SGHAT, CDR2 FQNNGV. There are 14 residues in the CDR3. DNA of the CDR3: TGTGCCAGCAGCCCCTTAAGAGGGAACACTGAAGCTTTCTTT. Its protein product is CASSPLRGNTEAFF.

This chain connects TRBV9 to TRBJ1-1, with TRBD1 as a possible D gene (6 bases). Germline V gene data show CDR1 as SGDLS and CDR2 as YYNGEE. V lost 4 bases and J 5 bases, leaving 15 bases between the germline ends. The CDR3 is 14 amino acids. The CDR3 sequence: CASSLKGRGTEAFF. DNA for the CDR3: TGTGCCAGCAGCCTCAAGGGTAGGGGGACTGAAGCTTTCTTT.

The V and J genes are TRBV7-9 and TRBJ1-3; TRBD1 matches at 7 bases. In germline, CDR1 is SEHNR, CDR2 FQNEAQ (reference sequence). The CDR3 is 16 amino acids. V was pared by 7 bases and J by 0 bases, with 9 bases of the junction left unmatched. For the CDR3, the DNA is TGTGCCAGCACCAACCGGACAGGCCTCTCTGGAAACACCATATATTTT. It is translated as CASTNRTGLSGNTIYF.

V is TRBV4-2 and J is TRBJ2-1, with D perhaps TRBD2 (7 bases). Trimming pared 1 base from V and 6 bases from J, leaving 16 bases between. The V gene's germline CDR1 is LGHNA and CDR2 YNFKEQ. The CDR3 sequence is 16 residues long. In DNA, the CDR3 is TGTGCCAGCAGCCAAGTAGGGGGGGGGACAACCAATGAGCAGTTCTTC. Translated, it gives CASSQVGGGTTNEQFF.

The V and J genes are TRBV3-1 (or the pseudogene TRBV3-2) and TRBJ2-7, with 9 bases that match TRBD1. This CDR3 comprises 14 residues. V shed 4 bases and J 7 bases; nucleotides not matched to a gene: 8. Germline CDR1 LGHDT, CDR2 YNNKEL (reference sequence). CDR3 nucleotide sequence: TGTGCCAGCAGCCTCCGGGACAGGGCGAGGGAGCAGTACTTC. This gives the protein CASSLRDRAREQYF.

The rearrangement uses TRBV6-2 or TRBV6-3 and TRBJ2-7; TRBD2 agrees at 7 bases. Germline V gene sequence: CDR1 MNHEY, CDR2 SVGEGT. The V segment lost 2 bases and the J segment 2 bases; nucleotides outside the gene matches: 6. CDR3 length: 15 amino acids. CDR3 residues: CASSYVSGAAYEQYF. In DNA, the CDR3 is TGTGCCAGCAGTTACGTGAGCGGGGCTGCCTACGAGCAGTACTTC.

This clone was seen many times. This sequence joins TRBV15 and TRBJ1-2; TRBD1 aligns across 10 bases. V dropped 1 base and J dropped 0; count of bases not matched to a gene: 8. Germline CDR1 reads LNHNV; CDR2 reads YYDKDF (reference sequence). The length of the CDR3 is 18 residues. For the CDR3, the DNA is TGTGCCACCAGCAGAGGGGGGGACAGGGGTCTAACTAACTATGGCTACACCTTC. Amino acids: CATSRGGDRGLTNYGYTF.

In nucleotides, the CDR3 is TGTGCCAGCAGCCCCCCAGGGGGAAGCACAGATACGCAGTATTTT. Encoded protein: CASSPPGGSTDTQYF. V gene TRBV13 combines with J gene TRBJ2-3; 7 nucleotides align to TRBD1. Germline CDR1 reads PRHDT; CDR2 reads FYEKMQ (reference sequence). Trimming at V came to 5 bases and at J to 0 bases, leaving 5 bases not matched to a gene. This CDR3 region has 15 residues.

In nucleotides, the CDR3 is TGTGCCAGCAGCTTAGCTGGACTAGCGGGAGTTACGCAGTATTTT. Amino acid sequence: CASSLAGLAGVTQYF. The chain links TRBV11-2 to TRBJ2-3; 13 nucleotides agree with TRBD2. The CDR3 runs to 15 residues. Trimming removed 1 base from V and 8 bases from J; junction bases left unmatched: 3. CDR1 and CDR2 (germline): SGHAT, FQNNGV.